A single sample gave rise to the 27 T cell receptor beta chains below, sequenced in a study of blood T cells in healthy people across ages. With a J-beta primer mix and a sample-barcoded 5' primer, a second PCR ran about 7 to 11 cycles. From the 5' RACE reads, TCRdb called clonotypes with MiXCR, one entry per CDR3 protein. The sample holds about 670,000 distinct CDR3 sequences; about 51% are singletons and the top ten take roughly 14%. The sequencing input was blood. Receptor source: an elderly woman in good health.

About this clonotype: This could be a read error, since a much larger clone is one nucleotide away. The chain couples TRBV20-1 to TRBJ2-7; 11 nucleotides align to TRBD2. Trimming cost V 5 bases and J 7 bases; bases outside gene matches: 10. CDR1 is DFQATT and CDR2 is SNEGSKA in the germline V gene (reference sequence). CDR3 length: 14 amino acids. DNA for the CDR3: TGCAGTGCTCTTAGCGGGGGGGCGGGCAATGAGCAGTACTTC. Encoded protein: CSALSGGAGNEQYF.

The table lists this clonotype with many counts. The chain links TRBV12-3 or TRBV12-4 to TRBJ2-7, with D perhaps matching TRBD1 (6 bases). This CDR3 contains 16 residues. V was clipped by 6 bases and J by 1 base, with 19 bases between them. CDR3 nucleotide sequence: TGTGCCAGCAGCGTTCAGGGGACATTGGGGTCCTACGAGCAGTACTTC. Protein: CASSVQGTLGSYEQYF.

About this clonotype itself: A much larger clone is a single base away; this may be a read error. V gene TRBV4-2 combines with J gene TRBJ1-2; no firm D call. The CDR3 has 14 amino acids. CDR1 and CDR2 from the germline V gene are LGHNA and YNFKEQ. V was pared by 0 bases and J by 2 bases, with 7 bases between. The CDR3 spells CASSQDRENYGYTF. CDR3 coding DNA: TGTGCCAGCAGCCAAGATCGGGAGAACTATGGCTACACCTTC.

This clonotype has just one count. This may come from a read error, since a much larger clone is one base off. The chain carries TRBV7-2 and TRBJ2-7; D ambiguous. This CDR3 is built from 14 residues. Germline loops: CDR1 SGHTA, CDR2 FQGNSA. CDR3 sequence: CASNLVQSPGEQYF. CDR3 nucleotides: TGTGCCAGCAACTTAGTTCAGTCTCCAGGCGAGCAGTACTTC.

The rearrangement links TRBV5-1 to TRBJ1-1; 8 nucleotides match TRBD1. Germline V gene sequence: CDR1 SGHRS, CDR2 YFSETQ. Germline trimming cut 0 bases from V and 1 base from J; bases unmatched to any gene: 5. The CDR3 is 16 residues long. DNA for the CDR3: TGCGCCAGCAGCTTGGAGGAGGGACAGGAGAACACTGAAGCTTTCTTT. Protein: CASSLEEGQENTEAFF.

The chain carries TRBV6-1 and TRBJ1-5; no firm D call. V was cut by 2 bases and J by 3 bases, with 11 bases left in between. Germline CDR1 reads MNHNS; CDR2 reads SASEGT. The CDR3 is 15 residues long. In DNA form, the CDR3 reads TGTGCCAGCAGTGAAATCCCGGCGGTCAATCAGCCCCAGCATTTT. The encoded protein is CASSEIPAVNQPQHF.

This clonotype occurred a few times. J is TRBJ2-2 and V is TRBV7-3; no clear D gene. V lost 5 bases and J lost 3, with 13 bases in between. Germline CDR1 and CDR2: SGHTA and FQGTGA. The CDR3 runs 15 residues. The CDR3 nucleotides read TGTGCCAGCAGCCTTTACGCCGACTACACCGGGGAGCTGTTTTTT. It yields the protein CASSLYADYTGELFF.

This clonotype was found a few times. The V and J genes are TRBV2 and TRBJ1-5, with D unresolved. The CDR3 sequence is 12 residues long. Germline CDR1 and CDR2: SNHLY and FYNNEI. Trimming cost V 4 bases and J 9 bases, with 10 bases left between them. The CDR3 bases are TGTGCCAGCAGTGGCGGGCTGGGGCCCCAGCATTTT. Translated: CASSGGLGPQHF.

This clonotype has a count of ten or more. This chain connects TRBV7-2 to TRBJ2-1, with D possibly being TRBD2 (5 bases). Trimming took 1 base from V and 2 from J, leaving 6 bases between them. CDR1 SGHTA and CDR2 FQGNSA come from the germline V gene. This CDR3 is built from 14 residues. CDR3: CASSLGTAYNEQFF. The CDR3 region has the DNA TGTGCCAGCAGCTTAGGGACTGCCTACAATGAGCAGTTCTTC.

This clonotype was seen a few times. The chain joins TRBV21-1 to TRBJ1-5; TRBD1, the table's D call, was not compared with the DNA. TRBV21-1 corresponds to a pseudogene. This CDR3 is built from 14 residues. CDR3 sequence: CASSKAGGNQPQHF. DNA for the CDR3: TGTGCCAGCAGCAAAGCAGGGGGCAATCAGCCCCAGCATTTT.

This clonotype occurred many times. This rearrangement joins TRBV10-3 to TRBJ2-3; the D is unclear. CDR3 length: 14 residues. Trimming pared 4 bases from V and 0 bases from J, leaving 8 bases between. Germline V CDR1 and CDR2: ENHRY, SYGVKD. CDR3 residues: CAISGIGSTDTQYF. The CDR3 bases are TGTGCCATCAGTGGGATTGGGAGCACAGATACGCAGTATTTT.

The table lists this clonotype with many counts. CDR3 sequence: CASSQELAGTDTQYF. DNA for the CDR3: TGTGCCAGCAGCCAAGAACTAGCGGGCACAGATACGCAGTATTTT. The V call is TRBV3-1, the J call TRBJ2-3, with TRBD2 matching over 8 bases. The CDR3 is 15 residues long. Germline-derived CDR1 and CDR2 are LGHDT and YNNKEL (reference sequence). V lost 0 bases and J lost 1; bases outside the gene matches: 0.

This clonotype occurred many times. V is TRBV6-2 or TRBV6-3 and J is TRBJ2-3, with TRBD2 matching 13 bases. Germline V lookup: CDR1 MNHEY, CDR2 SVGEGT. V dropped 6 bases and J dropped 0; count of bases not matched to a gene: 3. The CDR3 runs to 16 residues. The CDR3 protein is CASRWGLAGSTDTQYF. The CDR3 nucleotides are TGTGCCAGCAGATGGGGACTAGCGGGGAGCACAGATACGCAGTATTTT.

J is TRBJ1-1 and V is TRBV12-3 or TRBV12-4; 10 bases line up with TRBD1. This CDR3 region has 14 residues. V was pared by 5 bases and J by 3 bases, with 3 bases of the junction left unmatched. The CDR3 protein is CASSRDRGYTEAFF. The CDR3 region has the DNA TGTGCCAGCAGTCGGGACAGGGGATACACTGAAGCTTTCTTT.

The chain employs TRBV11-2 and TRBJ2-4; TRBD2 agrees at 7 bases. The assigned J gene may be wrong: the sequence end matches TRBJ2-5 better. Germline CDR1 SGHAT, CDR2 FQNNGV. This CDR3 comprises 16 residues. The CDR3 loop reads CASSSSSGREIETQYF. CDR3 nucleotide sequence: TGTGCCAGCAGCTCCTCGTCGGGGCGGGAGATCGAGACCCAGTACTTC.

Regarding this clonotype: A much larger clone is a single base away; this may be a read error. The chain is built from TRBV20-1 and TRBJ1-4; D uncertain. The CDR3 sequence is 12 residues long. Germline CDR1 and CDR2: DFQATT and SNEGSKA (reference sequence). Trimming took off 3 bases at V and 8 bases at J, with 10 bases between the two ends. The CDR3 nucleotides read TGCAGTGCTAGTAGAGGCAGGGAAAAACTGTTTTTT. Its translation: CSASRGREKLFF.

V and J are TRBV18 and TRBJ2-7; D not certain. V lost 2 bases and J lost 0, with 5 bases in between. This CDR3 has 13 amino acids. Germline V lookup: CDR1 KGHSH, CDR2 LQKENI. The CDR3 spells CASSPNSSYEQYF. CDR3 nucleotide sequence: TGTGCCAGCTCACCAAACAGCTCCTACGAGCAGTACTTC.

The rearrangement joins TRBV28 to TRBJ1-2, with D possibly matching TRBD1 (5 bases). The CDR3 covers 13 residues. Germline lookup yields CDR1 MDHEN and CDR2 SYDVKM. The V end was cut by 5 bases, the J end by 4 bases, with 11 bases between. CDR3 sequence: CASSQGAVYGYTF. The CDR3 DNA reads TGTGCCAGCAGTCAGGGTGCGGTCTATGGCTACACCTTC.

This rearrangement joins TRBV2 to TRBJ1-1; D is uncertain. This CDR3 is built from 13 residues. Trimming cost V 5 bases and J 0 bases, with 7 bases left between them. The germline gives CDR1 SNHLY, CDR2 FYNNEI. This chain's CDR3 is CASSTNLNTEAFF. The CDR3 nucleotides are TGTGCCAGCAGTACCAATTTGAACACTGAAGCTTTCTTT.

V usage is TRBV6-6 and J usage is TRBJ2-1; D is possibly TRBD1 (6 bases). The germline CDR1 and CDR2 sequences are MNHNY and SVGAGI (reference sequence). V was clipped by 4 bases and J by 0 bases, with 13 bases between them. CDR3 size: 16 residues. The CDR3 nucleotides read TGTGCCAGCAGTTCCATCAGGGGCCTCTCCTACAATGAGCAGTTCTTC. Translation: CASSSIRGLSYNEQFF.

This clonotype has a count of ten or more. The rearrangement joins TRBV7-2 to TRBJ2-1; TRBD1 matches 8 bases. This CDR3 is 15 amino acids long. Germline CDR1 and CDR2: SGHTA and FQGNSA. V shed 1 base and J 2 bases; nucleotides not matched to a gene: 1. The CDR3 reads CASSLDRGTYNEQFF. The CDR3 nucleotides are TGTGCCAGCAGCTTAGACAGGGGGACCTACAATGAGCAGTTCTTC.

This clonotype came up a few times. The V and J genes are TRBV6-5 and TRBJ2-2; D remains unclear. CDR1 is MNHEY and CDR2 is SVGAGI in the germline V gene. Deletions cut 8 bases from V and 1 base from J, with 14 bases between. The CDR3 has 15 amino acids. CDR3 region: CASLSPVLNTGELFF. CDR3 coding DNA: TGTGCCAGCCTGTCCCCGGTCCTGAACACCGGGGAGCTGTTTTTT.

V gene TRBV20-1 combines with J gene TRBJ2-3; 12 bases agree with TRBD2. J lost 5 bases, V lost 4 bases, and 10 bases had no gene match. The CDR3 is made up of 16 amino acids. Germline assignment: CDR1 DFQATT and CDR2 SNEGSKA (reference sequence). CDR3 coding DNA: TGCAGTGCTACGACCCCGACTAGCGGGAGTGTAGATACGCAGTATTTT. This sequence encodes CSATTPTSGSVDTQYF.

This chain's CDR3 is CSARGGQGGLNQPQHF. The DNA for the CDR3 is TGCAGTGCTAGAGGGGGACAGGGGGGATTAAATCAGCCCCAGCATTTT. The genes are TRBV20-1 and TRBJ1-5; 11 positions agree with TRBD1. Germline lookup yields CDR1 DFQATT and CDR2 SNEGSKA (reference sequence). J gave up 4 bases and V 1 base, and 6 bases lay outside the gene matches. The CDR3 covers 16 residues.

The rearrangement links TRBV7-9 to TRBJ2-2, with 8 bases that match TRBD1. The V gene end was trimmed by 9 bases and the J gene end by 3 bases; junction bases not matched to a gene: 9. The CDR3 totals 15 residues. In germline, CDR1 is SEHNR, CDR2 FQNEAQ (reference sequence). CDR3 in DNA: TGTGCCAGGGATCAGGGGGCGCTGGACACCGGGGAGCTGTTTTTT. Translating it yields CARDQGALDTGELFF.

This clonotype has at least ten counts. CDR3: CASSQDQRFGYTF. The CDR3 DNA sequence: TGTGCCAGCAGCCAAGATCAACGGTTTGGCTACACCTTC. V and J are TRBV14 and TRBJ1-2; D unclear. The V gene's germline CDR1 is SGHDN and CDR2 FVKESK. This CDR3 is 13 amino acids long. Trimming removed 0 bases from V and 7 bases from J, with 9 bases in between.

The V gene is TRBV28, the J gene TRBJ2-1; D is uncertain. The germline V gene encodes CDR1 MDHEN and CDR2 SYDVKM. V was shortened by 8 bases and J by 0 bases, with 11 bases between the two germline ends. This CDR3 region has 14 residues. The CDR3 sequence is CASLKKSSYNEQFF. As DNA, the CDR3 is TGTGCCAGCCTAAAGAAGAGCTCCTACAATGAGCAGTTCTTC.